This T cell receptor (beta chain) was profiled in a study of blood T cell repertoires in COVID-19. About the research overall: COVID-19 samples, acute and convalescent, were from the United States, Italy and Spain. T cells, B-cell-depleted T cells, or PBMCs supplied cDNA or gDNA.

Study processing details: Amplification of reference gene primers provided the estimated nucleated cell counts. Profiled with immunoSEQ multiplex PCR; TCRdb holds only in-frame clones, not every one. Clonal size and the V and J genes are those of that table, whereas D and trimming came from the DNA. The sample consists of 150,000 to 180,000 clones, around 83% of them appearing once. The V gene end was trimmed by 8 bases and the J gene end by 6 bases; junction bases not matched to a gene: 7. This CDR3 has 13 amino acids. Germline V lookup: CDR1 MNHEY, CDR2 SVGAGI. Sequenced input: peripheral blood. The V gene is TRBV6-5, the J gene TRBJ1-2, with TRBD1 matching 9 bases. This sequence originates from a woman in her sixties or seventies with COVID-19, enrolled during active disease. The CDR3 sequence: CASFGRDRDGYTF. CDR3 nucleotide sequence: TGTGCCAGCTTTGGGAGGGACAGGGATGGCTACACCTTC.